These 2 T cell receptor beta chains were sequenced from one sample in a study of CD8+CD57+ T cells in acquired aplastic anemia. Sequenced patients had shown CD8+CD57+ cell expansion by flow cytometry. Profiling of TCR beta VDJ combinations and CDR3 sequences used genomic DNA as template. Each CDR3 protein is one row after TCRdb ran MiXCR on the reads. Of 210,000 or so distinct CDR3 sequences in the sample, under 50% are singletons; the top ten hold nearly 20%. Material for sequencing was sorted CD4+, CD8+, or CD8+CD57+ T cells (not recorded which) from PBMCs. These receptors were collected from a human donor with aplastic anemia.

There are a few counts of this clonotype. The chain is built from TRBV25-1 and TRBJ1-1, with a tentative D call TRBD1 (6 bases). The germline V and J ends were trimmed by 8 bases and 3 bases, with 19 bases remaining between them. The CDR3 covers 15 residues. The germline CDR1 and CDR2 sequences are MGHDK and SYGVNS. CDR3 bases: TGTGCCAGCTCTATAGACCGGGGGCGAGACACTGAAGCTTTCTTT. Translating it yields CASSIDRGRDTEAFF. Full variable domain (missing parts from reference TRBV25-1 and TRBJ1-1): EADIYQTPRYLVIGTGKKITLECSQTMGHDKMYWYQQDPGMELHLIHYSYGVNSTEKGDLSSESTVSRIRTEHFPLTLESARPSHTSQYLCASSIDRGRDTEAFFGQGTRLTVV.

At least ten counts were recorded for this clonotype. The chain combines TRBV7-2 with TRBJ1-2; 9 nucleotides align to TRBD1. The germline V gene has CDR1 SGHTA and CDR2 FQGNSA. V lost 4 bases, J lost 8 bases, and 11 bases stayed unmatched. The CDR3 contains 15 residues. Written as DNA, the CDR3 is TGTGCCAGCAGCTCCTATCCGGGACAGGGAAGAGGCTACACCTTC. Translated: CASSSYPGQGRGYTF. Combining the CDR3 with reference TRBV7-2 and TRBJ1-2 gives the whole variable domain GAGVSQSPSNKVTEKGKDVELRCDPISGHTALYWYRQSLGQGLEFLIYFQGNSAPDKSGLPSDRFSAERTGGSVSTLTIQRTQQEDSAVYLCASSSYPGQGRGYTFGSGTRLTVV.